The clone carrying this T cell receptor (beta chain) has only a few counts. Its antigen is as yet unknown. The CDR3 consists of 12 residues. Germline lookup yields CDR1 ENHRY and CDR2 SYGVKD. After removal of 0 bases from V and 14 bases from J, the junction contained 2 bases not matched to a gene. The data were taken from a study of beta chain features in type 1 diabetes. In the study overall: Age, gender and cell yields were similar between patients and healthy donors. General observations from the study: cDNA-based reads could over-represent cells with high TCR expression. Patients showed naive, central memory and Treg TCRB repertoires that appeared more similar than those of healthy donors. Shortening of TCRB CDR3s, moderate but significant, appeared in all four CD4+ subsets of Type 1 diabetes patients.

As every portion of the isolated RNA was reverse transcribed, the sequencing read expressed TCRB transcripts. Roughly 3.5 million reads per sample were averaged for naive, central memory and regulatory samples. Only in-frame clones appear in the TCRdb table, and some are missing; sequencing was by immunoSEQ multiplex PCR. The sample contains 25,000 to 30,000 clones, 56% of which appear only once. The source is a woman younger than 35 with type 1 diabetes. Sequenced: Tregs from blood. The genes are TRBV10-3 and TRBJ2-1; 9 positions agree with TRBD2. In DNA, the CDR3 is TGTGCCATCAGTGAGTCAGGGACTAGCAAGTTCTTC. Residues: CAISESGTSKFF.